This paragraph reports one T cell receptor beta chain. These data are taken from a study of cytomegalovirus exposure and HLA in healthy donors. PCR amplification relied on 60 Vbeta primers (plus 13 Jbeta primers). Assay used: immunoSEQ multiplex PCR; TCRdb lists only in-frame clones, some missing. The table includes about 120,000 clones, roughly 82% detected once. The CDR3 extends over 14 amino acids. The V gene lost 3 bases and the J gene lost 1 base, with 10 bases spanning the gap. The germline V gene has CDR1 SGHRS and CDR2 YFSETQ. This rearrangement joins TRBV5-1 to TRBJ1-1, with D tentatively TRBD1 (5 bases). The clonotype comes from a woman under 30 in good health and CMV-seronegative. The sequenced material came from PBMCs. Written as DNA, the CDR3 is TGCGCCAGCAGCTGGGGGGGAGGGAACACTGAAGCTTTCTTT. This codes for CASSWGGGNTEAFF.